The sequence of this TCR beta chain was determined in a study of T-cell reconstitution after alpha-beta-depleted transplantation in children (dated by TCRdb to about 2016). In the study overall: The study quantitatively tracked T-cell immune reconstitution after TCRalphabeta/CD19-depleted allogeneic hematopoietic cell transplantation in children using TCR repertoire profiling.

Libraries were prepared through PCR. TCRdb lists the instrument as Illumina HiSeq 2500. Molecular barcoding was employed in the preparation of TCR libraries, with unique molecular identifiers being used to normalize TCRbeta repertoire quantification. The public reads were reprocessed in TCRdb via fastp at Q25 and MiXCR, keeping in-frame beta chains. All rows with the same CDR3 protein become a single entry with the most common DNA and genes. For this sample there are about 280,000 distinct CDR3 sequences; roughly 10% appear just once. Clones ranked in the top ten supply 23% of the sample. The CDR3 contains 14 residues, cysteine and phenylalanine counted. The entry retains the CDR3 DNA only, 42 bases that are in frame from base 1. According to the germline V gene (reference sequence), CDR1 reads DFQATT and CDR2 reads SNEGSKA. The trim is 1 base for V and 4 bases for J, with a gap of 8 bases between the germline ends.

The sample's treatment or condition, from its label and the paper: allogeneic hematopoietic cell transplantation with graft depleted of TCRalphabeta T cells and CD19 B cells. Transplant recipients were children who received TCRalphabeta/CD19-depleted allogeneic hematopoietic cell grafts. This clonotype showed up many times. Which antigen it targets is not known. Per-nucleotide qualities are absent, and no much larger clonotype sits a single base away. Points the paper makes about the study in general: Over subsequent months, a decline in hyperexpanded clone frequencies was noted, and after one year, T-cell counts and TCRbeta diversity were mostly ascribed to newly produced T cells. In some patients, high TCRbeta diversity at day 60 was attributed to recipient T cells and intrathymic progenitors that had survived conditioning. The apparently early alphabetaT-cell count recovery about two months after transplant was reportedly dependent on only several hundred rapidly expanded clones derived from non-depleted graft cells.

The receptor was isolated from a male patient aged 2-10 years who had a stem cell transplant for chronic granulomatous disease, so the T cells may come from the graft donor. The chain is encoded by TRBV20-1 joined to TRBJ2-6, and possibly TRBD2, on 5 matching bases. The specimen was peripheral blood, collected 180 days after TCRalphabeta/CD19-depleted stem cell transplant. For the CDR3, the sequence is CSARAGRGANVLTF. At the DNA level, the sequence is TGCAGTGCTAGAGCGGGGAGAGGGGCCAACGTCCTGACTTTC.